Shown below are 14 T cell receptor beta chains from a single sample sequenced in a study of cytomegalovirus exposure and HLA in healthy donors. Primers: 60 Vbeta forward and 13 Jbeta reverse. Assay used: immunoSEQ multiplex PCR; TCRdb lists only in-frame clones, some missing. Of 90,000 to 150,000 clones listed, about 8.6% are singletons. Sequencing was done on a sample of PBMCs. These TCRs come from a woman aged 40 to 55 in good health and CMV-seropositive.

The chain has TRBV21-1 and TRBJ1-2; whether TRBD1, the table's D call, matches the DNA was not checked. TRBV21-1 is recorded as a pseudogene. CDR3 length equals 17 residues. The CDR3 is CASSKAPEGQGARGNTF. In nucleotides, the CDR3 is TGTGCCAGCAGCAAAGCCCCGGAGGGACAGGGGGCCAGGGGGAATACCTTC.

The chain has TRBV11-2 and TRBJ1-1; TRBD1 matches 9 bases. This CDR3 is 17 amino acids long. Germline trimming cut 1 base from V and 5 bases from J; bases unmatched to any gene: 11. CDR1 is SGHAT and CDR2 is FQNNGV in the germline V gene. DNA of the CDR3: TGTGCCAGCAGCTTAGCGTACGGACAGGGGAGGAGAACTGAAGCTTTCTTT. Protein: CASSLAYGQGRRTEAFF.

The chain employs TRBV5-1 and TRBJ2-7, with D maybe TRBD2 (7 bases). The CDR3 spans 20 residues. Germline V lookup: CDR1 SGHRS, CDR2 YFSETQ. The V end was cut by 0 bases, the J end by 0 bases, with 25 bases between. CDR3 sequence reads: CASSLAGSVVRGALSYEQYF. The DNA of the CDR3 is TGCGCCAGCAGCTTGGCCGGGTCCGTAGTACGGGGGGCCCTCTCCTACGAGCAGTACTTC. The complete variable domain, with remaining parts taken from reference TRBV5-1 and TRBJ2-7, reads KAGVTQTPRYLIKTRGQQVTLSCSPISGHRSVSWYQQTPGQGLQFLFEYFSETQRNKGNFPGRFSGRQFSNSRSEMNVSTLELGDSALYLCASSLAGSVVRGALSYEQYFGPGTRLTVT.

The chain links TRBV10-2 to TRBJ1-1, with D tentatively TRBD1 (5 bases). This CDR3 has 14 amino acids. V lost 5 bases and J lost 2, with 12 bases in between. CDR1 and CDR2 (germline): WSHSY, SAAADI. The CDR3 region has the DNA TGCGCCAGCAGTAGGGGCAGGGCAAACACTGAAGCTTTCTTT. Protein: CASSRGRANTEAFF.

This clone has just a few counts. The gene calls are TRBV10-3 and TRBJ2-7; 7 nucleotides line up with TRBD1. The length of the CDR3 is 13 residues. Per germline, CDR1 ENHRY and CDR2 SYGVKD. Losses at the gene ends were 2 bases for V and 3 bases for J; bases not matched to a gene: 1. The CDR3 nucleotides read TGTGCCATCAGTGAGCGACAGGGCTACGAGCAGTACTTC. It is translated as CAISERQGYEQYF.

The chain combines TRBV2 with TRBJ1-4; D gene ambiguous. V shed 3 bases and J shed 6 bases, with 8 bases lying between them. CDR1 is SNHLY and CDR2 is FYNNEI in the germline V gene. This CDR3 contains 13 residues. DNA for the CDR3: TGTGCCAGCAGTGATAATAGCTATGAAAAACTGTTTTTT. This sequence encodes CASSDNSYEKLFF.

There are a few counts of this clone. The gene calls are TRBV6-4 and TRBJ1-3, with D perhaps TRBD1 (6 bases). V gave up 5 bases and J gave up 4 bases, with 21 bases separating them. Germline values: CDR1 MRHNA, CDR2 SNTAGT. The CDR3 covers 17 residues. The CDR3 DNA follows: TGTGCCAGCAGTCCTTATCCGGGGGGCGCAGGAGGAAACACCATATATTTT. The encoded protein is CASSPYPGGAGGNTIYF.

This clone was seen only a few times. The chain links TRBV5-1 to TRBJ2-4; 8 bases are shared with TRBD1. The CDR3 loop spans 16 amino acids. Germline V CDR1 and CDR2: SGHRS, YFSETQ. Germline trimming cut 4 bases from V and 0 bases from J; bases unmatched to any gene: 6. CDR3 sequence reads: CASSPEQGVAKNIQYF. In DNA, the CDR3 is TGCGCCAGCAGCCCTGAACAGGGGGTAGCCAAAAACATTCAGTACTTC.

This clone has a handful of counts. J is TRBJ1-1 and V is TRBV9, with 8 positions matching TRBD1. J was trimmed by 5 bases and V by 3 bases; bases with no gene match: 6. The CDR3 has 14 amino acids. Per germline, CDR1 SGDLS and CDR2 YYNGEE. The CDR3 spells CASSASGQGTEAFF. The DNA of the CDR3 is TGTGCCAGCAGCGCAAGTGGACAGGGAACTGAAGCTTTCTTT. The variable domain in full, completed from reference TRBV9 and TRBJ1-1, reads DSGVTQTPKHLITATGQRVTLRCSPRSGDLSVYWYQQSLDQGLQFLIQYYNGEERAKGNILERFSAQQFPDLHSELNLSSLELGDSALYFCASSASGQGTEAFFGQGTRLTVV.

The chain employs TRBV5-1 and TRBJ1-3; D unclear. Germline lookup yields CDR1 SGHRS and CDR2 YFSETQ. The CDR3 consists of 14 residues. Trimming stripped 0 bases from V and 2 bases from J, with 6 bases between. CDR3 sequence: CASSLADTGNTIYF. The CDR3 DNA reads TGCGCCAGCAGCTTGGCCGACACTGGAAACACCATATATTTT.

This clone has more than one count but fewer than ten. This chain connects TRBV4-1 to TRBJ2-3; 8 positions agree with TRBD1. CDR1 and CDR2 from the germline V gene are MGHRA and YSYEKL. The V gene end was trimmed by 0 bases and the J gene end by 5 bases; junction bases not matched to a gene: 7. The CDR3 is 16 residues long. This CDR3 is CASSQEAGGSVDTQYF. CDR3 nucleotides: TGCGCCAGCAGCCAAGAGGCAGGGGGCTCTGTAGATACGCAGTATTTT.

The chain joins TRBV7-2 to TRBJ2-7; D remains unclear. The V gene lost 5 bases and the J gene lost 3 bases, with 8 bases spanning the gap. Germline CDR1 SGHTA, CDR2 FQGNSA. CDR3 size: 12 residues. Here the CDR3 reads CASSPTIYEQYF. CDR3 in DNA: TGTGCCAGCAGCCCCACAATCTACGAGCAGTACTTC. Full variable domain (remainder filled in from reference TRBV7-2 and TRBJ2-7): GAGVSQSPSNKVTEKGKDVELRCDPISGHTALYWYRQSLGQGLEFLIYFQGNSAPDKSGLPSDRFSAERTGGSVSTLTIQRTQQEDSAVYLCASSPTIYEQYFGPGTRLTVT.

The CDR3 is CASSYGQGAYEQYF. The DNA of the CDR3 is TGTGCCAGCAGTTACGGACAGGGTGCCTACGAGCAGTACTTC. This rearrangement joins TRBV6-5 to TRBJ2-7, with TRBD1 matching 8 bases. This CDR3 comprises 14 residues. Germline V gene data show CDR1 as MNHEY and CDR2 as SVGAGI. Trimming took 2 bases from V and 2 from J; bases not matched to a gene: 2.

This clone was found a few times. The chain uses TRBV5-1 and TRBJ2-3, with D possibly TRBD1 on 6 matching bases. CDR1 and CDR2 (germline): SGHRS, YFSETQ. CDR3 length equals 16 residues. V lost 0 bases and J 1 base, leaving 12 bases between the germline ends. CDR3 nucleotide sequence: TGCGCCAGCAGCTTGGCCAGGGGCGTAGGCACAGATACGCAGTATTTT. Translation gives CASSLARGVGTDTQYF.